The 14 T cell receptor beta chains reported below all come from one sample, sequenced in a study of T cell clonality in common variable immunodeficiency. Only in-frame clones appear in the TCRdb table, and some are missing; sequencing was by immunoSEQ multiplex PCR. The table lists under 45,000 clones, with no singletons. The sequenced sample was peripheral blood mononuclear cells. The receptors here all came from a person aged 18-69 years in good health.

In this sample, this clone turned up a few times. The read comes to an end 3 residues before the CDR3 does, leaving the germline J gene to fill in the end. The genes are TRBV20-1 and TRBJ2-3; TRBD2 aligns across 14 bases. V dropped 2 bases and J dropped 3; count of bases not matched to a gene: 4. The CDR3 is 16 residues long. Germline V lookup: CDR1 DFQATT, CDR2 SNEGSKA (reference sequence). The chain's CDR3 is CSARLRTSGRTDTQYF. The part of the CDR3 DNA that was read is TGCAGTGCTAGACTCCGGACTAGCGGGAGGACAGATACG.

There are many counts of this clone. The CDR3 is cut off 3 residues early in the read; its end comes from the germline J gene. J is TRBJ2-7 and V is TRBV20-1, with 11 bases identical to TRBD2. Germline loops: CDR1 DFQATT, CDR2 SNEGSKA (reference sequence). The junction had 10 bases not matched to a gene; V was cut back by 1 base and J by 5 bases. This CDR3 contains 16 residues. Partial CDR3 DNA: TGCAGTGCTAGAGCCACTAGCGGGAGACTCGCCCACGAG. It encodes CSARATSGRLAHE. In full, the CDR3 is CSARATSGRLAHEQYF.

The table lists this clone with many counts. Read coverage stops 3 residues before the CDR3 terminus; the germline J gene supplies the remainder. Other nucleotide sequences from this sample produce the same CDR3. This chain connects TRBV19 to TRBJ1-2; a weak D match, TRBD1 (6 bases). The CDR3 length is 13 residues. Germline V gene data show CDR1 as LNHDA and CDR2 as SQIVND (reference sequence). CDR3: CASSIMGAEGYTF. The sequenced CDR3 bases are TGTGCCAGTAGTATCATGGGGGCAGAAGGC.

This clone counts as medium-sized. With the read ending 3 residues before the CDR3 end, the germline J gene is used to fill in that end. This chain uses TRBV20-1 with TRBJ2-3, with TRBD2 matching 13 bases. Unmatched junction bases numbered 4, after V lost 1 base and J lost 3 bases. The CDR3 length is 16 residues. Germline V gives CDR1 DFQATT, CDR2 SNEGSKA (reference sequence). This CDR3 reads CSARGTSGRGTDTQYF. The sequenced part of the CDR3 DNA is TGCAGTGCTAGAGGGACTAGCGGGAGAGGAACAGATACG.

There are many counts of this clone. The CDR3 end is not reached by the read, which stops 3 residues before it; the germline J gene fills it in. The chain joins TRBV6-2 or TRBV6-3 to TRBJ2-3, with 7 nucleotides matching TRBD2. V shed 8 bases, J shed 7 bases, and the junction held 9 bases outside the gene matches. Germline-derived CDR1 and CDR2 are MNHEY and SVGEGT. This CDR3 comprises 13 residues. The CDR3 bases that were read are TGTGCCAGCGCTAGCGGCGTAATTTATACG. This gives the protein CASASGVIYT. The whole CDR3 is CASASGVIYTQYF.

This clone appeared a few times. The DNA ends 3 residues before the CDR3 does, and the rest of the CDR3 is filled in from the germline J gene. V usage is TRBV2 and J usage is TRBJ1-2, with D unclear. The CDR3 is 10 amino acids. Germline CDR1 and CDR2: SNHLY and FYNNEI. The CDR3 sequence: CASGSGFYTF. The sequenced CDR3 bases are TGTGCCAGCGGATCGGGGTTC.

This clone was recorded at least ten times. The CDR3 end falls 3 residues outside the read, so it is completed with the germline J gene. The chain has TRBV5-1 and TRBJ1-2; possible D gene TRBD1, 5 bases. Per the germline V gene, CDR1 is SGHRS and CDR2 is YFSETQ. V was shortened by 3 bases and J by 0 bases, with 21 bases between the two germline ends. The CDR3 spans 18 residues. The sequenced part of the CDR3 DNA is TGCGCCAGCAGCTCCGGGGGATCCGGGCAGAGAGCTAACTATGGC. It specifies CASSSGGSGQRANYG. In full, the CDR3 reads CASSSGGSGQRANYGYTF.

This clone has a count of ten or more. The read halts 3 residues ahead of the CDR3 end, with the missing end drawn from the germline J gene. The rearrangement links TRBV19 to TRBJ2-5; the D gene is possibly TRBD1 (5 bases). The V end was cut by 4 bases, the J end by 5 bases, with 14 bases between. CDR3 length equals 14 residues. Germline CDR1 is LNHDA and CDR2 is SQIVND (reference sequence). The part of the CDR3 DNA that was read is TGTGCCAGTAGTACCGTCCAGGGCGCGGAGACC. This translates into CASSTVQGAET. The CDR3 reads in full as CASSTVQGAETQYF.

This clone was counted many times. One end of the junction does not line up with germline, which may come from a read error. Read coverage stops 3 residues before the CDR3 terminus; the germline J gene supplies the remainder. The chain has TRBV2 and TRBJ2-7, with D unresolved. The germline V gene encodes CDR1 SNHLY and CDR2 FYNNEI. This CDR3 has 14 amino acids. The sequenced part of the CDR3 DNA is TGTGCCAGCACCCCAACAGTTTTCTCCTGCGAG. Protein sequence: CASTPTVFSCE. In full, the CDR3 reads CASTPTVFSCEQYF.

This clone was seen repeatedly, ten times or more. The read halts 3 residues ahead of the CDR3 end, with the missing end drawn from the germline J gene. This chain connects TRBV7-2 to TRBJ1-1, with D possibly matching TRBD1 (6 bases). With 1 base removed from V and 0 bases from J, the gap between germline ends came to 6 bases. Germline-derived CDR1 and CDR2 are SGHTA and FQGNSA. This CDR3 is built from 14 residues. The sequenced part of the CDR3 DNA is TGTGCCAGCAGCTTAGGACAGGTGAACACTGAA. This translates into CASSLGQVNTE. The CDR3 in full is CASSLGQVNTEAFF.

Many counts were recorded for this clone. The read stops 3 residues short of the end of the CDR3; the missing end is completed from the germline J gene. Other DNA sequences from this sample encode an identical CDR3 as well. The chain couples TRBV20-1 to TRBJ1-2; TRBD1 matches at 7 bases. The CDR3 consists of 13 residues. Germline CDR1 reads DFQATT; CDR2 reads SNEGSKA (reference sequence). V lost 3 bases to trimming and J lost 2 bases; unmatched junction nucleotides: 3. The sequenced part of the CDR3 DNA is TGCAGTGCTAGGGACAGGCTGAACTATGGC. As protein: CSARDRLNYG. Given in full, the CDR3 is CSARDRLNYGYTF.

This clone came up many times. The read gets to within 3 residues of the CDR3 end, and the germline J gene fills in the rest. The chain is built from TRBV5-1 and TRBJ2-1; D not certain. The CDR3 runs 14 residues. V was shortened by 0 bases and J by 6 bases, with 10 bases between the two germline ends. Per germline, CDR1 SGHRS and CDR2 YFSETQ. The DNA read from the CDR3 is TGCGCCAGCAGCTTGGAGCAGACTGCCAATGAG. This gives the protein CASSLEQTANE. The whole CDR3 sequence is CASSLEQTANEQFF.

This clone occurred many times. The read comes to an end 3 residues before the CDR3 does, leaving the germline J gene to fill in the end. The chain couples TRBV6-2 or TRBV6-3 to TRBJ1-2, with TRBD1 matching 9 bases. Per germline, CDR1 MNHEY and CDR2 SVGEGT. V trimming: 6 bases; J trimming: 2 bases; junction bases outside the gene matches: 4. The CDR3 loop spans 14 amino acids. The CDR3 DNA, read in part, is TGTGCCAGCAGGACCACAGGGGGCAACTATGGC. As protein: CASRTTGGNYG. The full CDR3 protein is CASRTTGGNYGYTF.

The table lists this clone with many counts. Read data end 3 residues before the CDR3 end; the end is taken from the germline J gene. The rearrangement uses TRBV20-1 and TRBJ2-4, with TRBD2 matching over 14 bases. There are 20 residues in the CDR3. Germline CDR1 is DFQATT and CDR2 is SNEGSKA (reference sequence). The ends lost 1 base at V and 0 bases at J; junction bases unmatched: 11. The CDR3 reads CSARAPTSGRDSLAKNIQYF. The DNA read from the CDR3 is TGCAGTGCTAGAGCCCCGACTAGCGGGAGGGATTCTCTAGCCAAAAACATT.